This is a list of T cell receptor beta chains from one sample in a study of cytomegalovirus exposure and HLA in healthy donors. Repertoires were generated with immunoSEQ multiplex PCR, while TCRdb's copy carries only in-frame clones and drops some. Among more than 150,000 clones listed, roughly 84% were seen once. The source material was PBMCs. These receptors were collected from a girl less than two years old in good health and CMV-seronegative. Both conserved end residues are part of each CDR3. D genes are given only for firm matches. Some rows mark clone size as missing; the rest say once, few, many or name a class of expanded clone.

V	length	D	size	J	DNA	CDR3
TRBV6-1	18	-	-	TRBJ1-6	TGTGCCAGCAGTAAAGACCCCCTGGGCGGGGGATTCAATTCACCCCTCCACTTT	CASSKDPLGGGFNSPLHF
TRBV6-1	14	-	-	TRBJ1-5	TGTGCCAGCAGTGGTGCACAGGGCCATCAGCCCCAGCATTTT	CASSGAQGHQPQHF
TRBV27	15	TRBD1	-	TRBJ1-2	TGTGCCAGCAGTTTGACAGGGGTCCCTAACTATGGCTACACCTTC	CASSLTGVPNYGYTF
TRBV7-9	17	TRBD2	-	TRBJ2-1	TGTGCCAGCAGCCTTGAAACTAGCGGGGGGGCCTACGGTGAGCAGTTCTTC	CASSLETSGGAYGEQFF
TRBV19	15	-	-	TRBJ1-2	TGTGCCAGTAGTATACGTTTTGAAGCGGTGCGGGGCTACACCTTC	CASSIRFEAVRGYTF
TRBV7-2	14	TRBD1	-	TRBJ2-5	TGTGCCAGCAGCCTGTCGGGACAGCAAGAGACCCAGTACTTC	CASSLSGQQETQYF
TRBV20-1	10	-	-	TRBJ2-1	TGCAGTGCTAGAGGGGACTCCCAGTTCTTC	CSARGDSQFF
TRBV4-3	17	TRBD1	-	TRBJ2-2	TGCGCCAGCAGCCAAGATCCGGGACAGGGGGCTGGCGGGGAGCTGTTTTTT	CASSQDPGQGAGGELFF
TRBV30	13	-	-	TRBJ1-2	TGTGCCTGGAGCCGACGGGGGAACTATGGCTACACCTTC	CAWSRRGNYGYTF
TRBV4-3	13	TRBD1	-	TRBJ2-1	TGCGCCAGCAGCCAAGAGGAAGGGGGCGAGCAGTTCTTC	CASSQEEGGEQFF
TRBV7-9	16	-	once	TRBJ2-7	TGTGCCAGCAGCTTACCTCCGACAGCCAGCTCCTACGAGCAGTACTTC	CASSLPPTASSYEQYF
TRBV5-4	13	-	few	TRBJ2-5	TGTGCCAGCAGCTTGGCAGGGCTGGAGACCCAGTACTTC	CASSLAGLETQYF
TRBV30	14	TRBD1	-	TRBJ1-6	TGTGCCTGGAGTGTAAGCAGGGGGAATTCACCCCTCCACTTT	CAWSVSRGNSPLHF
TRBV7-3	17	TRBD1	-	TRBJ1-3	TGTGCCAGCAGCTTTGCCCACCCTGGGACAGCTATTGGGCCTACCTATTTT	CASSFAHPGTAIGPTYF
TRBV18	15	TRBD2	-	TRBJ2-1	TGTGCCAGCTCACCACGCGGGAGTCTCAGCAATGAGCAGTTCTTC	CASSPRGSLSNEQFF
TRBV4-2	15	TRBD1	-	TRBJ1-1	TGTGCCAGCAGCCGGACAGGGTCGTTGGGGACTGAAGCTTTCTTT	CASSRTGSLGTEAFF
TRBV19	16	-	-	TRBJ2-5	TGTGCCAGTAGTATGTGGAGGGATGGCAAAGATGAGGCCCAGTACTTC	CASSMWRDGKDEAQYF
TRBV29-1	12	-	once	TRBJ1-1	TGCAGCGTTGAAGTCACATCGACTGAAGCTTTCTTT	CSVEVTSTEAFF
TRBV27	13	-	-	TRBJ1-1	TGTGCCAGCTCGCTGGCGAGAGGGAGTGAAGCTTTCTTT	CASSLARGSEAFF
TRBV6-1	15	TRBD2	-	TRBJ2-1	TGTGCCAGCAGGGGCGGGGGGGCGTCATACAATGAGCAGTTCTTC	CASRGGGASYNEQFF
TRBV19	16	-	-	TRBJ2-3	TGTGCCAGTAGTCTGGGGACCGGGAGTGGCACAGATACGCAGTATTTT	CASSLGTGSGTDTQYF
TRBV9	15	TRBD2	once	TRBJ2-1	TGTGCCAGCAGCGTCCTGGGAGGGCATTACAATGAGCAGTTCTTC	CASSVLGGHYNEQFF
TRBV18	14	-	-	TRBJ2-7	TGTGCCAGCTCAAACGGACTAACAAGTTACGAGCAGTACTTC	CASSNGLTSYEQYF
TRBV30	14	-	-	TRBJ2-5	TGTGCCTGGAGCCAAGGGCTCCGGGGAGAGACCCAGTACTTC	CAWSQGLRGETQYF
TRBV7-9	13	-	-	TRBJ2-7	TGTGCCAGCAGCTCCAGGGTAGACGGGGAGCAGTACTTC	CASSSRVDGEQYF
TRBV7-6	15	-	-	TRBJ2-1	TGTGCCAGCAGCTTATACAGGGATTCCTACAATGAGCAGTTCTTC	CASSLYRDSYNEQFF
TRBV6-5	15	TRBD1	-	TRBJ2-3	TGTGCCAGCAGTCCTGGACAGGGTTACACAGATACGCAGTATTTT	CASSPGQGYTDTQYF
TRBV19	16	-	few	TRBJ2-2	TGTGCCAGTTCCCCCAGGGGAGTATGGAACACCGGGGAGCTGTTTTTT	CASSPRGVWNTGELFF
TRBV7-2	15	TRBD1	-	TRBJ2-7	TGTGCCAGCAGCTCAAGGGGACAGGTCTCCTACGAGCAGTACTTC	CASSSRGQVSYEQYF
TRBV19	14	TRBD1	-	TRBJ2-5	TGTGCCAGTAGTATTGTCCCAGGGGGCGAGACCCAGTACTTC	CASSIVPGGETQYF
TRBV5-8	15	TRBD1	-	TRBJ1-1	TGTGCCAGCAACCCGGCGGACAGGGGGGGCACTGAAGCTTTCTTT	CASNPADRGGTEAFF
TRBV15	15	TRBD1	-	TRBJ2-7	TGTGCCACCAGCGCCCGGACAGGGGGCGTTGACGAGCAGTACTTC	CATSARTGGVDEQYF
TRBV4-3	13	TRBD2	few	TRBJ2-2	TGCGCCAGCAGCCAGGGGGGGACCGGGGAGCTGTTTTTT	CASSQGGTGELFF
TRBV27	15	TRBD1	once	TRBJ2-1	TGTGCCAGCAGTTTACGGACAGGGAGTTACAATGAGCAGTTCTTC	CASSLRTGSYNEQFF
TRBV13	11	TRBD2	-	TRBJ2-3	TGTGCCAGCAGCTTTAGGGAGGGGCAGTATTTT	CASSFREGQYF
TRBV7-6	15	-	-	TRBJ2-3	TGTGCCAGCAGCTTCGAGGGAGGTAGCACAGATACGCAGTATTTT	CASSFEGGSTDTQYF
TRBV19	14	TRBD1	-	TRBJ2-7	TGTGCCAGTAGTAGGGGACAGGGGGCCTACGAGCAGTACTTC	CASSRGQGAYEQYF
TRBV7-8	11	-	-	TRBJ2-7	TGTGCCAGCAGCTTACAGGCCGAGCAGTACTTC	CASSLQAEQYF
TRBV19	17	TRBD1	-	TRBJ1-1	TGTGCCAGTAGTATCCGGACAGGGGAAGGCGGGAACACTGAAGCTTTCTTT	CASSIRTGEGGNTEAFF
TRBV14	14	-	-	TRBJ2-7	TGTGCCAGCAGCCAAGGAGGCGCCTCCTACGAGCAGTACTTC	CASSQGGASYEQYF
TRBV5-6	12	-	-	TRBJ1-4	TGTGCCAGCAGCAGTGACACTGAAAAACTGTTTTTT	CASSSDTEKLFF
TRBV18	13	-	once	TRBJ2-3	TGTGCCAGCTCACCGCTACGAGGGGATACGCAGTATTTT	CASSPLRGDTQYF
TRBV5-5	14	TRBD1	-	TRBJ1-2	TGTGCCAGCAGCTCGGGACAGGTCAACTATGGCTACACCTTC	CASSSGQVNYGYTF
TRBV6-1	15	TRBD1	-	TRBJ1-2	TGTGCCAGCATCGTCCGGGACAGGGAAGGCTATGGCTACACCTTC	CASIVRDREGYGYTF
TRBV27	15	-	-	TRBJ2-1	TGTGCCAGCAGTCCCGCGGGGGCCTACAAACAGGGGCAGTTCTTC	CASSPAGAYKQGQFF
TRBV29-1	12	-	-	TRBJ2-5	TGCAGCGTTGAATGGCAAAAAGAGACCCAGTACTTC	CSVEWQKETQYF
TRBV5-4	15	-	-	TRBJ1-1	TGTGCCAGCAGCTTGGTACAGGCCGGAAACACTGAAGCTTTCTTT	CASSLVQAGNTEAFF
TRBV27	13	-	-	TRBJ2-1	TGTGCCAGCAGTTCCGGGTCCTACAATGAGCAGTTCTTC	CASSSGSYNEQFF
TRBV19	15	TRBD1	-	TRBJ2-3	TGTGCCAGTAGTAGGGACAGGGAGGGTACAGATACGCAGTATTTT	CASSRDREGTDTQYF
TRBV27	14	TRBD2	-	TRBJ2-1	TGTGCCAGTAGACTAGCGGGAGGGTTCAATGAGCAGTTCTTC	CASRLAGGFNEQFF
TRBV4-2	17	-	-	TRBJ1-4	TGTGCCAGCAGCCAAGATAACCTTCGGGCGGGGAATGAAAAACTGTTTTTT	CASSQDNLRAGNEKLFF
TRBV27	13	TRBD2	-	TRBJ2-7	TGTGCCAGCCAGCCGGGACTAGCTCACGAGCAGTACTTC	CASQPGLAHEQYF
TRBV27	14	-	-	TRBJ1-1	TGTGCCAGCAGTTTAGGGACAATGAACACTGAAGCTTTCTTT	CASSLGTMNTEAFF
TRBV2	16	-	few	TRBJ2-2	TGTGCCAGCAGTGGTGTTGGGGGGGGGACATACGGGGAGCTGTTTTTT	CASSGVGGGTYGELFF
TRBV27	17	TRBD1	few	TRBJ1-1	TGTGCCAGCAGTTTCCTCAGGGGGACAGGGGTTCTGACTGAAGCTTTCTTT	CASSFLRGTGVLTEAFF
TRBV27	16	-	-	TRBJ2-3	TGTGCCAGCAGTCCACCTTTAGCCCGGAGCACAGATACGCAGTATTTT	CASSPPLARSTDTQYF
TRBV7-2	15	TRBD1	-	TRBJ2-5	TGTGCCAGCAGCTTAGGTGGGACAGGGGAGGAGACCCAGTACTTC	CASSLGGTGEETQYF
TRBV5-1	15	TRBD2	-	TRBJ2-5	TGCGCCAGCAGCTTGCTATCGGGGGGGCCGAGGGAGCAGTACTTC	CASSLLSGGPREQYF
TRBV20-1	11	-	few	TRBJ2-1	TGCAGTGCGAGCCTAGAGACTGAGCAGTTCTTC	CSASLETEQFF
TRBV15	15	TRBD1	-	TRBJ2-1	TGTGCCACCAGCAGGGACATCAGGGGGTACAATGAGCAGTTCTTC	CATSRDIRGYNEQFF